This TCR beta chain was obtained from a study of human T cells and chemical hapten exposure. On the study more broadly: Sensitization applied 2% DPC to around 2 cm by around 2 cm of upper inner arm skin.

This clonotype was counted between two and nine times. In the source study's methods: Samples held a median of around 96,000 TCRs, range roughly 23,224–750,000. TCRdb reanalysed the RACE reads using MiXCR and keeps one entry per CDR3 protein. These V and J calls derive from TCRdb rather than the authors' analysis. The sample shows about 110,000 distinct CDR3 sequences, under 40% of them seen only once. The V gene's germline CDR1 is DFQATT and CDR2 SNEGSKA (reference sequence). Deletions cut 5 bases from V and 1 base from J, with 3 bases between. The CDR3 runs 11 residues. The sample's time point: patch test 3, about 24 weeks after DPC sensitization. Treatment specified: therapeutic diphenylcyclopropenone sensitization with weekly scalp DPC.

This sequence joins TRBV20-1 and TRBJ2-4; no clear D. The receptor was derived from a man in his forties with alopecia areata. Some clones in this sample may be carry-over from other donors' samples. The sample consisted of whole blood, taken in connection with sensitization to the hapten diphenylcyclopropenone (DPC). The CDR3 DNA reads as TGCAGTGCTGGTGCCAAAAACATTCAGTACTTC. Residues: CSAGAKNIQYF.